This is a list of T cell receptor beta chains from one sample in a study of shared clonotypes between healthy human individuals. The data were produced by immunoSEQ multiplex PCR, yet TCRdb's version contains in-frame clones alone and is incomplete. The table lists about 690,000 clones, roughly 87% of them singletons. Input material: memory CD8+ T cells from PBMCs. The source of these receptors is a young man in good health. Some clones in this sample may be carry-over from other donors' samples. Both conserved end residues are part of each CDR3. A D gene is named only where the DNA matches it firmly. Some rows have no size entry. The others give once, few or many, or a class for an expanded clone.

len,abundance,j_gene,v_gene,d_gene,CDR3aa,CDR3nt
15,-,TRBJ2-3,TRBV2,TRBD2,CASRTVAGGLDTQYF,TGTGCCAGCAGGACTGTAGCGGGGGGGCTAGATACGCAGTATTTT
15,-,TRBJ2-7,TRBV14,TRBD2,CASSPGTSAYYEQYF,TGTGCCAGCAGCCCCGGGACTAGCGCATACTACGAGCAGTACTTC
14,-,TRBJ1-5,TRBV6-5,TRBD1,CASSIGQGNQPQHF,TGTGCCAGCAGTATAGGACAGGGCAATCAGCCCCAGCATTTT
17,-,TRBJ2-3,TRBV28,TRBD2,CASSSPMGGSPSDTQYF,TGTGCCAGCAGTTCCCCAATGGGAGGGTCCCCGTCAGATACGCAGTATTTT
11,-,TRBJ2-3,TRBV6-5,-,CASSGGGTQYF,TGTGCCAGCTCGGGTGGGGGTACGCAGTATTTT
15,few,TRBJ1-2,TRBV9,-,CASSAPQGNHYGYTF,TGTGCCAGCAGTGCCCCTCAGGGGAATCACTATGGCTACACCTTC
15,-,TRBJ2-1,TRBV28,TRBD2,CASSSGLAVFNEQFF,TGTGCCAGCAGTAGCGGACTAGCGGTTTTTAATGAGCAGTTCTTC
15,-,TRBJ2-5,TRBV29-1,-,CSVDLQGASQETQYF,TGCAGCGTTGATCTCCAGGGTGCTAGCCAAGAGACCCAGTACTTC
19,-,TRBJ2-1,TRBV27,TRBD2,CASRPERESSASSYNEQFF,TGTGCCAGCAGACCTGAGCGGGAGTCTTCGGCGAGCTCCTACAATGAGCAGTTCTTC
17,-,TRBJ2-3,TRBV7-3,-,CASSLLIPGSEADTQYF,TGTGCCAGCAGCTTATTGATACCCGGGAGTGAGGCAGATACGCAGTATTTT
14,-,TRBJ2-7,TRBV6-1,-,CASSDRLPGYEQYF,TGTGCCAGCAGTGACAGACTCCCTGGGTACGAGCAGTACTTC
17,-,TRBJ2-1,TRBV27,-,CASSLSGGGVVRNEQFF,TGTGCCAGCAGTTTAAGCGGAGGAGGGGTGGTTAGGAATGAGCAGTTCTTC
15,-,TRBJ1-1,TRBV28,-,CASSLWGISVTEAFF,TGTGCCAGCAGTTTATGGGGCATCTCTGTCACTGAAGCTTTCTTT
15,-,TRBJ2-7,TRBV2,TRBD1,CASREATGVSYEQYF,TGTGCCAGCAGGGAAGCTACAGGGGTTTCGTACGAGCAGTACTTC
14,-,TRBJ2-7,TRBV7-2,-,CASSTGTRAYEQYF,TGTGCCAGCAGCACCGGGACGCGAGCCTACGAGCAGTACTTC
17,once,TRBJ2-1,TRBV27,TRBD2,CASSVHPSGRTYNEQFF,TGTGCCAGCAGTGTACACCCTAGCGGGAGGACCTACAATGAGCAGTTCTTC
15,-,TRBJ2-2,TRBV19,TRBD2,CASSMLLADTGELFF,TGTGCCAGTAGTATGTTACTAGCGGATACCGGGGAGCTGTTTTTT
12,-,TRBJ2-2,TRBV5-4,-,CASSLGAGELFF,TGTGCCAGCAGCTTGGGTGCCGGGGAGCTGTTTTTT
15,-,TRBJ2-7,TRBV11-2,TRBD1,CASSSRQGPSYEQYF,TGTGCCAGCAGCTCGAGACAGGGTCCCTCCTACGAGCAGTACTTC
17,-,TRBJ2-1,TRBV7-9,TRBD2,CASSLTGGPSRYNEQFF,TGTGCCAGCAGCTTAACGGGAGGGCCCTCGAGATACAATGAGCAGTTCTTC
12,-,TRBJ2-2,TRBV28,-,CASSPHTGELFF,TGTGCCAGCAGCCCACACACCGGGGAGCTGTTTTTT
18,-,TRBJ1-3,TRBV7-9,-,CASSANGAVKTSGNTIYF,TGTGCCAGCAGCGCAAATGGGGCGGTTAAGACGTCTGGAAACACCATATATTTT
15,-,TRBJ2-7,TRBV11-1,-,CASSLPRGLSYEQYF,TGTGCCAGCAGCTTACCCCGGGGGCTCTCCTACGAGCAGTACTTC
13,once,TRBJ2-7,TRBV27,-,CASSPRTYYEQYF,TGTGCCAGCAGTCCCCGGACATATTACGAGCAGTACTTC
15,-,TRBJ1-1,TRBV2,-,CASSVAGAMNTEAFF,TGTGCCAGCAGTGTCGCAGGGGCAATGAACACTGAAGCTTTCTTT
15,many,TRBJ1-2,TRBV4-3,-,CASSPLILDVYGYTF,TGCGCCAGCAGCCCCCTGATTTTGGACGTCTATGGCTACACCTTC
15,-,TRBJ2-5,TRBV19,TRBD2,CASKTSGRAVETQYF,TGTGCCAGTAAGACTAGCGGGAGGGCCGTGGAGACCCAGTACTTC
20,-,TRBJ2-3,TRBV19,TRBD1,CASSINFAGGRGPGTDTQYF,TGTGCCAGTAGTATCAACTTCGCAGGGGGCCGAGGCCCAGGCACAGATACGCAGTATTTT
12,once,TRBJ2-7,TRBV7-9,-,CASSFPASEQYF,TGTGCCAGCAGCTTCCCAGCTAGCGAGCAGTACTTC
15,-,TRBJ2-7,TRBV6-1,TRBD1,CASSETGSFLYEQYF,TGTGCCAGCAGTGAGACAGGGTCCTTTCTCTACGAGCAGTACTTC
14,-,TRBJ2-1,TRBV6-4,TRBD1,CASSEDRSYNEQFF,TGTGCCAGCAGTGAGGACAGGAGTTACAATGAGCAGTTCTTC
15,-,TRBJ2-5,TRBV6-1,-,CASSPPRGTGETQYF,TGTGCCAGCAGCCCCCCGCGGGGCACGGGGGAGACCCAGTACTTC
14,-,TRBJ1-1,TRBV25-1,-,CASSHSGGGLEAFF,TGTGCCAGCAGTCACAGCGGGGGGGGCCTTGAAGCTTTCTTT
14,-,TRBJ2-2,TRBV27,TRBD2,CASSSRGGAGELFF,TGTGCCAGCAGTTCCCGGGGGGGTGCCGGGGAGCTGTTTTTT
17,-,TRBJ2-7,TRBV7-9,TRBD2,CASIPGTSGEGAYEQYF,TGTGCCAGCATCCCCGGGACTAGCGGGGAAGGGGCCTACGAGCAGTACTTC